This TCR beta chain is drawn from a study of CD8+ T cells in alopecia areata. This clone was picked up a small number of times. Its target is not known. Study observations and caveats: In scalp and blood, many expanded lesional clones persisted during tofacitinib.

Following RNA extraction, reverse transcription yielded cDNA that acted as the sequencing template. Measured with immunoSEQ multiplex PCR; TCRdb has only the in-frame clones, and not every one. The table records 190,000 or so clones, around 56% of them present only once. The CDR3 loop spans 15 amino acids. The germline CDR1 and CDR2 sequences are MDHEN and SYDVKM. J lost 8 bases, V lost 5 bases, and 8 bases had no gene match. Treatment in this sample: oral pan-JAK inhibitor, 5-10 mg twice daily. PBMCs provided sorted CD4+ and CD8+ T cells. The source of this sequence is a human donor with alopecia areata. The material was CD4+ T cells sorted from blood, obtained at week 4, from a patient treated with tofacitinib. V and J are TRBV28 and TRBJ1-4; 10 bases are a match to TRBD1. The CDR3 region is CASSDPGQGYEKLFF. The CDR3 bases are TGTGCCAGCAGTGATCCGGGACAGGGGTACGAAAAACTGTTTTTT.